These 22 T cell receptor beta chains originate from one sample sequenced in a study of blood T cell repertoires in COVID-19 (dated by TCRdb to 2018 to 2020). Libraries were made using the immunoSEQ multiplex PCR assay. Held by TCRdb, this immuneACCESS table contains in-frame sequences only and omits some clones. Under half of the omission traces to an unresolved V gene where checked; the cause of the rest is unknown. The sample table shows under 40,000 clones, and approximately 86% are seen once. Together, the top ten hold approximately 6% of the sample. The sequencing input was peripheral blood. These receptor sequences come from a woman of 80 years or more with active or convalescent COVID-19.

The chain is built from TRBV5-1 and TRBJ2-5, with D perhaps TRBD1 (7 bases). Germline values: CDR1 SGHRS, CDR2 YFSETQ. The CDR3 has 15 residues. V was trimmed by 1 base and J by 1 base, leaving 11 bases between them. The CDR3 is CASSLMQGGQETQYF. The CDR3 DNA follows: TGCGCCAGCAGCTTGATGCAGGGGGGCCAAGAGACCCAGTACTTC. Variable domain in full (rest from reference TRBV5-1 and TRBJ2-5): KAGVTQTPRYLIKTRGQQVTLSCSPISGHRSVSWYQQTPGQGLQFLFEYFSETQRNKGNFPGRFSGRQFSNSRSEMNVSTLELGDSALYLCASSLMQGGQETQYFGPGTRLLVL.

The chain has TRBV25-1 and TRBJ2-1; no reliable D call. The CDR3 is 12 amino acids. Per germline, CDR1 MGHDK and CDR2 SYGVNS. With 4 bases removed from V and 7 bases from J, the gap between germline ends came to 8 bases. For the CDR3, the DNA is TGTGCCAGCAGTGGAGTGGTAAATGAGCAGTTCTTC. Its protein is CASSGVVNEQFF.

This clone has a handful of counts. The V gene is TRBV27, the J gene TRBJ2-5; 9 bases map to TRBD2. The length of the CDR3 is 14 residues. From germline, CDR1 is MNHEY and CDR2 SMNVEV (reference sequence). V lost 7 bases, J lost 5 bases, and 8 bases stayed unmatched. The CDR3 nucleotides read TGTGCCAGCAACGCGGGAGGGCCTTGGGAGACCCAGTACTTC. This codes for CASNAGGPWETQYF.

CDR3: CASSTSRQGRAFF. In DNA form, the CDR3 reads TGTGCCAGCAGTACCAGCAGACAGGGCAGGGCTTTCTTT. The V call is TRBV6-5, the J call TRBJ1-1; 7 nucleotides match TRBD1. V dropped 5 bases and J dropped 11; count of bases not matched to a gene: 11. The germline gives CDR1 MNHEY, CDR2 SVGAGI. The CDR3 spans 13 residues.

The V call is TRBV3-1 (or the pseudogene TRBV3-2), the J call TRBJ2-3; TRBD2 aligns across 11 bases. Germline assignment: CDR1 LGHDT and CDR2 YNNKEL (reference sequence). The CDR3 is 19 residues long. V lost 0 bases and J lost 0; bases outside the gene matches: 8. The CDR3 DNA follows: TGTGCCAGCAGCCAAGATCGACTAGCGGGGACACAAAGCACAGATACGCAGTATTTT. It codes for CASSQDRLAGTQSTDTQYF.

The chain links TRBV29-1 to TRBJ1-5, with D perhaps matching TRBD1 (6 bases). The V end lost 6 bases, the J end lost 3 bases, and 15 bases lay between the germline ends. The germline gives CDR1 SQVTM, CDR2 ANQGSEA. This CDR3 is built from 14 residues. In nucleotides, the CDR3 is TGCAGCGTGGGGGGGGCGGGGTACAATCAGCCCCAGCATTTT. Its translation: CSVGGAGYNQPQHF.

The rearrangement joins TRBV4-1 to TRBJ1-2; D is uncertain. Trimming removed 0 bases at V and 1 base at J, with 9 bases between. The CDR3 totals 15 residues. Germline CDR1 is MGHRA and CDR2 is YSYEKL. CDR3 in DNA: TGCGCCAGCAGCCAAGATTGGGCCGATAACTATGGCTACACCTTC. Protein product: CASSQDWADNYGYTF.

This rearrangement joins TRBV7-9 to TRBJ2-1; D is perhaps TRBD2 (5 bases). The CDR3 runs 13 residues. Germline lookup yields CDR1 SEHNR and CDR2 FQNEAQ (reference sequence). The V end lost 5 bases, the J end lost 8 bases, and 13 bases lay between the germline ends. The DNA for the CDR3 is TGTGCCAGCAGCCCAGCAAAGGGAGATGAGCAGTTCTTC. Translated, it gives CASSPAKGDEQFF.

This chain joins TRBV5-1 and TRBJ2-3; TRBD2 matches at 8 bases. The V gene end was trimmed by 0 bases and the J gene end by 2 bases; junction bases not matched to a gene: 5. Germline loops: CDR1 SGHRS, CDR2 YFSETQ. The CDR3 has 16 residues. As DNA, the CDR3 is TGCGCCAGCAGCTTGGGAGGCGGGAGGCCCACAGATACGCAGTATTTT. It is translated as CASSLGGGRPTDTQYF.

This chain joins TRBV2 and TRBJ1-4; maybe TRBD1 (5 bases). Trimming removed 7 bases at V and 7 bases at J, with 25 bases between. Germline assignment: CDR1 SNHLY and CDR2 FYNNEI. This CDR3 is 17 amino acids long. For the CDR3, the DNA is TGTGCCAGCAAGATCGGTGACAGATTACTCACGGGTGAAAAACTGTTTTTT. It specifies CASKIGDRLLTGEKLFF.

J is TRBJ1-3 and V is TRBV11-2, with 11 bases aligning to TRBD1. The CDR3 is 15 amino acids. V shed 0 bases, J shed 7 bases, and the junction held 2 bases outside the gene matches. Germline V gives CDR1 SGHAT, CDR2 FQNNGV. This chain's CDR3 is CASSLDGTGGNTIYF. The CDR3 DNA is TGTGCCAGCAGCTTAGATGGGACAGGGGGTAACACCATATATTTT.

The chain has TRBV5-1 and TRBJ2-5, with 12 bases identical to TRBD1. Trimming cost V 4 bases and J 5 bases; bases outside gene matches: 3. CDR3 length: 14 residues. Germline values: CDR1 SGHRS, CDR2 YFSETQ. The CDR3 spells CASSGTGGRETQYF. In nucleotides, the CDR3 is TGCGCCAGCAGCGGGACAGGGGGCAGGGAGACCCAGTACTTC. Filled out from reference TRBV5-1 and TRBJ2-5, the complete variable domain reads KAGVTQTPRYLIKTRGQQVTLSCSPISGHRSVSWYQQTPGQGLQFLFEYFSETQRNKGNFPGRFSGRQFSNSRSEMNVSTLELGDSALYLCASSGTGGRETQYFGPGTRLLVL.

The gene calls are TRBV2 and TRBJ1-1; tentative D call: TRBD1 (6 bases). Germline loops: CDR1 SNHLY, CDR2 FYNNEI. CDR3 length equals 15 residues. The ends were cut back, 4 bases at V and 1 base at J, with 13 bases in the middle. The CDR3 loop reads CASSARQVGNTEAFF. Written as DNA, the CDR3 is TGTGCCAGCAGTGCTCGACAGGTCGGGAACACTGAAGCTTTCTTT. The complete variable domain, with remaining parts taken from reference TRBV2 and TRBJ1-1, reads EPEVTQTPSHQVTQMGQEVILRCVPISNHLYFYWYRQILGQKVEFLVSFYNNEISEKSEIFDDQFSVERPDGSNFTLKIRSTKLEDSAMYFCASSARQVGNTEAFFGQGTRLTVV.

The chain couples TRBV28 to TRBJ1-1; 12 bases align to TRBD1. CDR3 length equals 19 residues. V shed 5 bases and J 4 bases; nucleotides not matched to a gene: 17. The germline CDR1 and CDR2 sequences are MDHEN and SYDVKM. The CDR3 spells CASSPTAGTGGAKSTEAFF. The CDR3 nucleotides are TGTGCCAGCAGTCCAACCGCCGGGACAGGGGGCGCGAAGAGCACTGAAGCTTTCTTT. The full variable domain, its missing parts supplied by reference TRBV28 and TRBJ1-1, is DVKVTQSSRYLVKRTGEKVFLECVQDMDHENMFWYRQDPGLGLRLIYFSYDVKMKEKGDIPEGYSVSREKKERFSLILESASTNQTSMYLCASSPTAGTGGAKSTEAFFGQGTRLTVV.

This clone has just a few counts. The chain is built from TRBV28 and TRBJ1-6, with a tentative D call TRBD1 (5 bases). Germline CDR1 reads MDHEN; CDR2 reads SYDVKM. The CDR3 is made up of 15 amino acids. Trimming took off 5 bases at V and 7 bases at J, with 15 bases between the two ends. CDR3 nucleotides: TGTGCCAGCAGTCCGCTTGACAGACGGAATTCACCCCTCCACTTT. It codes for CASSPLDRRNSPLHF.

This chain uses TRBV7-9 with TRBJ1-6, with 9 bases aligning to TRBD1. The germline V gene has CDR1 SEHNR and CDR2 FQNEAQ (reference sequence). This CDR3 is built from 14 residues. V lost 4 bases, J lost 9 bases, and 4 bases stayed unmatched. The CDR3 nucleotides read TGTGCCAGCAGCTCGCGACAGGGGGTTTCACCCCTCCACTTT. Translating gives CASSSRQGVSPLHF. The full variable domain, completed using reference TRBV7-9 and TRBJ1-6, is DTGVSQNPRHKITKRGQNVTFRCDPISEHNRLYWYRQTLGQGPEFLTYFQNEAQLEKSRLLSDRFSAERPKGSFSTLEIQRTEQGDSAMYLCASSSRQGVSPLHFGNGTRLTVT.

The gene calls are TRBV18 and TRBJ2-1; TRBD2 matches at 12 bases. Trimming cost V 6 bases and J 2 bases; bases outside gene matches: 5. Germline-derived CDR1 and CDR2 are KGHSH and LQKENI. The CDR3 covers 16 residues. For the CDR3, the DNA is TGTGCCAGCTCTCAGGGACTAGCGGGCACCTACAATGAGCAGTTCTTC. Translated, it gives CASSQGLAGTYNEQFF.

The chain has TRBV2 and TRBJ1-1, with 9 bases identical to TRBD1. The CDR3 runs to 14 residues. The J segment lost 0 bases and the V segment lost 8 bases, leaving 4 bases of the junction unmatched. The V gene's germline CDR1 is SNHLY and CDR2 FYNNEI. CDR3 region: CASGGQGLNTEAFF. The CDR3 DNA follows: TGTGCCAGCGGGGGACAGGGTTTGAACACTGAAGCTTTCTTT.

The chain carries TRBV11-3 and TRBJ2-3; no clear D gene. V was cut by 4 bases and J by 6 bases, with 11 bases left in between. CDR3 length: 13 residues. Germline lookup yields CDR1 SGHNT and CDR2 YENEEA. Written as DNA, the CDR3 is TGTGCCAGCAGCTCTACGGGTGGGGATACGCAGTATTTT. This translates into CASSSTGGDTQYF.

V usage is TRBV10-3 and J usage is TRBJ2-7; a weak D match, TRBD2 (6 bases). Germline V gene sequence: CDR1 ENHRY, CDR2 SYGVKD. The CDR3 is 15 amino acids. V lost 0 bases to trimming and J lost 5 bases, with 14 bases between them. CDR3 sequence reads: CAISESPGVQDEQYF. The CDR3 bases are TGTGCCATCAGTGAGTCCCCGGGGGTCCAAGACGAGCAGTACTTC.

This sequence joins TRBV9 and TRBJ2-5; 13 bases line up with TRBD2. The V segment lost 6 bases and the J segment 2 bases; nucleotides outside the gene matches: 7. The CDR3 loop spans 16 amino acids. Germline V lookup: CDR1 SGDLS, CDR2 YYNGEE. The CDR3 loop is CASTQTSGGLQETQYF. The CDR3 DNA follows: TGTGCCAGCACCCAGACTAGCGGGGGGTTACAAGAGACCCAGTACTTC. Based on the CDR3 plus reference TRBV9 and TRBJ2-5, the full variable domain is DSGVTQTPKHLITATGQRVTLRCSPRSGDLSVYWYQQSLDQGLQFLIQYYNGEERAKGNILERFSAQQFPDLHSELNLSSLELGDSALYFCASTQTSGGLQETQYFGPGTRLLVL.

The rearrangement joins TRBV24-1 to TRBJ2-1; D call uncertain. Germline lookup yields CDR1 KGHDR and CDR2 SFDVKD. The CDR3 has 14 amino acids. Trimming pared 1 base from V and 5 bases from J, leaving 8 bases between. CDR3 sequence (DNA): TGTGCCACCAGTGATTTCACAAGTAACAATGAGCAGTTCTTC. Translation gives CATSDFTSNNEQFF.